This record covers a single T cell receptor beta chain. A quantity of about 0.45 to 1 ug RNA underwent reverse transcription using random hexamers. Each CDR3 protein is one row after TCRdb ran MiXCR on the immunoSEQ multiplex PCR reads. The data hold roughly 150,000 distinct CDR3 sequences, with 90% to 95% observed a single time. Germline values: CDR1 MGHDK, CDR2 SYGVNS. V was pared by 1 base and J by 4 bases, with 11 bases between. The CDR3 covers 15 residues. The data are from a study of CD8 T cells in Susac syndrome. The clonotype was recovered from a human donor with multiple sclerosis. The chain joins TRBV25-1 to TRBJ2-1, with D tentatively TRBD1 (7 bases). The sequencing sample was made of CD8+ T cells from PBMCs. CDR3 residues: CASSESGGKYNEQFF. The DNA of the CDR3 is TGTGCCAGCAGTGAATCAGGGGGGAAATACAATGAGCAGTTCTTC.